Listed here are 32 T cell receptor beta chains from one sample, sequenced in a study of blood T cell repertoires in COVID-19. Produced via immunoSEQ multiplex PCR; TCRdb's table is partial and in-frame only. The sample records approximately 150,000 clones, approximately 90% being singletons. Sequencing input: peripheral blood. These receptors all come from a human donor with COVID-19, enrolled during active disease. The donor label of this sample is uncertain.

V gene TRBV11-2 combines with J gene TRBJ2-3, with 8 bases that match TRBD2. Germline CDR1 reads SGHAT; CDR2 reads FQNNGV. The CDR3 consists of 18 residues. J gave up 0 bases and V 5 bases, and 13 bases lay outside the gene matches. CDR3 loop: CASSIGPSSGPSTDTQYF. The CDR3 DNA is TGTGCCAGCAGCATAGGCCCATCTAGCGGGCCTAGCACAGATACGCAGTATTTT.

The genes are TRBV9 and TRBJ1-2; 9 bases match TRBD1. Germline lookup yields CDR1 SGDLS and CDR2 YYNGEE. Losses at the gene ends were 4 bases for V and 7 bases for J; bases not matched to a gene: 5. CDR3 size: 13 residues. The CDR3 loop reads CASSPETGGGYTF. Here the CDR3 DNA reads TGTGCCAGCAGCCCGGAGACAGGGGGTGGCTACACCTTC.

The rearrangement links TRBV10-1 to TRBJ2-5; tentative D call: TRBD2 (6 bases). This CDR3 is built from 12 residues. CDR1 WNHNN and CDR2 SYGVQD come from the germline V gene (reference sequence). V was cut by 5 bases and J by 3 bases, with 7 bases left in between. This CDR3 reads CASSSGEETQYF. Written as DNA, the CDR3 is TGCGCCAGCAGTTCGGGAGAAGAGACCCAGTACTTC.

This chain connects TRBV9 to TRBJ2-1; 9 nucleotides agree with TRBD2. The ends lost 0 bases at V and 6 bases at J; junction bases unmatched: 7. The CDR3 loop spans 16 amino acids. Germline V gives CDR1 SGDLS, CDR2 YYNGEE. The CDR3 DNA reads TGTGCCAGCAGCGTAGCTCACAGCGGGGGGCTCAATGAGCAGTTCTTC. It yields the protein CASSVAHSGGLNEQFF. The full variable domain, in which reference TRBV9 and TRBJ2-1 provide the parts outside the CDR3, is DSGVTQTPKHLITATGQRVTLRCSPRSGDLSVYWYQQSLDQGLQFLIQYYNGEERAKGNILERFSAQQFPDLHSELNLSSLELGDSALYFCASSVAHSGGLNEQFFGPGTRLTVL.

The CDR3, as DNA: TGTGCCAGCAGCTTGGGGGACAAAGGCGCTTTCTTT. This gives the protein CASSLGDKGAFF. This chain links TRBV7-9 with TRBJ1-1, with TRBD1 as a possible D gene (6 bases). V lost 3 bases and J lost 11, with 13 bases in between. Germline V gene lookup returns CDR1 SEHNR and CDR2 FQNEAQ (reference sequence). The CDR3 loop spans 12 amino acids. The variable domain in full, completed from reference TRBV7-9 and TRBJ1-1, reads DTGVSQNPRHKITKRGQNVTFRCDPISEHNRLYWYRQTLGQGPEFLTYFQNEAQLEKSRLLSDRFSAERPKGSFSTLEIQRTEQGDSAMYLCASSLGDKGAFFGQGTRLTVV.

This clone is a singleton in its sample. The chain employs TRBV7-9 and TRBJ2-7; a possible D gene is TRBD2 (6 bases). Germline V gene sequence: CDR1 SEHNR, CDR2 FQNEAQ (reference sequence). The CDR3 is made up of 15 amino acids. Trimming cost V 7 bases and J 5 bases, with 21 bases left between them. The CDR3 sequence is CASNREGAWGDEQYF. The CDR3 coding sequence is TGTGCCAGCAACCGCGAGGGAGCCTGGGGGGACGAGCAGTACTTC.

CDR3 sequence: CASSQEGRDTEAFF. CDR3 in DNA: TGCGCCAGCAGCCAAGAGGGGAGGGACACTGAAGCTTTCTTT. This rearrangement joins TRBV4-1 to TRBJ1-1; unclear D gene. V was pared by 0 bases and J by 3 bases, with 8 bases between. In germline, CDR1 is MGHRA, CDR2 YSYEKL. The length of the CDR3 is 14 residues.

The gene calls are TRBV12-3 or TRBV12-4 and TRBJ1-1; D perhaps matches TRBD1 (6 bases). V was pared by 4 bases and J by 1 base, with 7 bases between. The CDR3 length is 13 residues. The CDR3 nucleotides read TGTGCCAGCAGTTGGGGACAGAACACTGAAGCTTTCTTT. Its translation: CASSWGQNTEAFF.

J is TRBJ1-5 and V is TRBV4-1; no definite D call. CDR1 and CDR2 from the germline V gene are MGHRA and YSYEKL. The length of the CDR3 is 16 residues. V shed 0 bases and J shed 0 bases, with 9 bases lying between them. The CDR3 here is CASSQETTYSNQPQHF. CDR3 in DNA: TGCGCCAGCAGCCAAGAGACAACTTATAGCAATCAGCCCCAGCATTTT.

This clone has a handful of counts. The chain links TRBV6-5 to TRBJ2-2; the D gene is possibly TRBD2 (6 bases). Germline CDR1 reads MNHEY; CDR2 reads SVGAGI. V lost 0 bases and J lost 4, with 12 bases in between. CDR3 size: 16 residues. The DNA of the CDR3 is TGTGCCAGCAGTTACTCGGAGGAGGGCCCCACCGGGGAGCTGTTTTTT. It codes for CASSYSEEGPTGELFF.

The chain is built from TRBV18 and TRBJ2-2; TRBD2 agrees at 10 bases. This CDR3 spans 15 amino acids. Looked up from germline, CDR1 is KGHSH and CDR2 is LQKENI. Losses at the gene ends were 6 bases for V and 8 bases for J; bases not matched to a gene: 9. The CDR3 region is CASSGLAALVGELFF. In nucleotides, the CDR3 is TGTGCCAGCTCCGGACTAGCGGCCCTTGTAGGGGAGCTGTTTTTT.

This rearrangement joins TRBV5-4 to TRBJ1-1; a weak D match, TRBD1 (5 bases). The CDR3 contains 13 residues. Trimming pared 3 bases from V and 10 bases from J, leaving 16 bases between. Germline V gene lookup returns CDR1 SGHNT and CDR2 YYREEE (reference sequence). CDR3 DNA sequence: TGTGCCAGCAGCTCAAAGTTTTGGGGGGGAGCTTTCTTT. Protein sequence: CASSSKFWGGAFF.

DNA of the CDR3: TGTGCCAGCAGGCTAGCGGAAGGAGCCTACAATGAGCAGTTCTTC. Residues: CASRLAEGAYNEQFF. The chain carries TRBV2 and TRBJ2-1; 7 bases align to TRBD2. After removal of 6 bases from V and 2 bases from J, the junction contained 7 bases not matched to a gene. Germline values: CDR1 SNHLY, CDR2 FYNNEI. The CDR3 is 15 residues long.

J is TRBJ1-5 and V is TRBV25-1; D unclear. V shed 2 bases and J shed 4 bases, with 12 bases lying between them. The germline gives CDR1 MGHDK, CDR2 SYGVNS. This CDR3 has 15 amino acids. CDR3 region: CASSEHGQDNQPQHF. The CDR3 nucleotides are TGTGCCAGCAGTGAACACGGCCAGGATAATCAGCCCCAGCATTTT.

Comment on this clone: One junction end disagrees with the germline gene, perhaps due to a read error. The chain has TRBV6-5 and TRBJ2-4; D is possibly TRBD1 (6 bases). The CDR3 consists of 14 residues. Germline V gives CDR1 MNHEY, CDR2 SVGAGI. Here the CDR3 reads CASSDSGTKNIQYF. DNA for the CDR3: TGTGCCAGCAGTGACTCCGGGACAAAAAACATTCAGTACTTC.

J is TRBJ1-2 and V is TRBV7-3; a possible D gene is TRBD1 (5 bases). Germline-derived CDR1 and CDR2 are SGHTA and FQGTGA. The CDR3 sequence is 13 residues long. Trimming stripped 5 bases from V and 6 bases from J, with 13 bases between. CDR3 coding DNA: TGTGCCAGCAGCCAAGGCGGGACCGATGGCTACACCTTC. This translates into CASSQGGTDGYTF.

This clone is judged medium-sized. CDR3 sequence: CASRPEGTLGEKLFF. CDR3 DNA sequence: TGCGCCAGCAGGCCAGAGGGCACACTGGGGGAAAAACTGTTTTTT. The genes are TRBV5-1 and TRBJ1-4; D call uncertain. V lost 5 bases and J 8 bases, leaving 19 bases between the germline ends. This CDR3 spans 15 amino acids. CDR1 is SGHRS and CDR2 is YFSETQ in the germline V gene.

This clone was seen a handful of times. The chain uses TRBV5-1 and TRBJ1-2; D ambiguous. V was shortened by 0 bases and J by 1 base, with 13 bases between the two germline ends. Germline V gene sequence: CDR1 SGHRS, CDR2 YFSETQ. CDR3 size: 16 residues. The CDR3 DNA follows: TGCGCCAGCAGCTTGGCTGGGCGGGGAAATAACTATGGCTACACCTTC. Translating it yields CASSLAGRGNNYGYTF.

This chain joins TRBV9 and TRBJ1-6; the D is unclear. V dropped 0 bases and J dropped 7 bases, with 8 bases sitting between them. The germline V gene encodes CDR1 SGDLS and CDR2 YYNGEE. The CDR3 runs to 14 residues. The CDR3 sequence: CASSVDGENSPLHF. In DNA form, the CDR3 reads TGTGCCAGCAGCGTAGATGGAGAGAATTCACCCCTCCACTTT.

A word on this clone: One end of the junction is discordant with germline, which a read error may explain. V is TRBV6-1 and J is TRBJ2-2; 7 nucleotides match TRBD1. Germline values: CDR1 MNHNS, CDR2 SASEGT. The CDR3 covers 18 residues. The CDR3 is CASREGRGGSWNTGELFF. The CDR3 coding sequence is TGTGCCAGCAGAGAAGGACGAGGGGGCTCCTGGAACACCGGGGAGCTGTTTTTT.

The rearrangement uses TRBV7-9 and TRBJ1-6; unclear D gene. V dropped 5 bases and J dropped 9 bases, with 11 bases sitting between them. Germline V gene lookup returns CDR1 SEHNR and CDR2 FQNEAQ (reference sequence). The CDR3 is 13 residues long. The CDR3 nucleotides are TGTGCCAGCAGCCACGAGGGAGGTTCACCCCTCCACTTT. Its protein is CASSHEGGSPLHF.

About this clone: One junction end does not reproduce the germline sequence, and a read error may be involved. The chain combines TRBV7-7 with TRBJ1-4; D remains ambiguous. CDR3 size: 13 residues. Germline values: CDR1 SSHAT, CDR2 FNYEAQ (reference sequence). CDR3 coding DNA: TGTGCTAGCAGTCCTGAGCCGGGTGAAAAACTGTTTTTT. This sequence encodes CASSPEPGEKLFF. Supplemented by reference TRBV7-7 and TRBJ1-4, the full variable domain reads GAGVSQSPRYKVTKRGQDVTLRCDPISSHATLYWYQQALGQGPEFLTYFNYEAQPDKSGLPSDRFSAERPEGSISTLTIQRTEQRDSAMYRCASSPEPGEKLFFGSGTQLSVL.

The rearrangement joins TRBV5-6 to TRBJ2-5; possibly TRBD1 for D (6 bases). This CDR3 contains 14 residues. Between the trimmed V and J ends, which lost 2 bases and 2 bases, there was a span of 10 bases. Germline V gives CDR1 SGHDT, CDR2 YYEEEE. For the CDR3, the DNA is TGTGCCAGCAGCTTCGGAACAGGGCAAGAGACCCAGTACTTC. Translated, it gives CASSFGTGQETQYF. Full variable domain (outside the CDR3, taken from reference TRBV5-6 and TRBJ2-5): DAGVTQSPTHLIKTRGQQVTLRCSPKSGHDTVSWYQQALGQGPQFIFQYYEEEERQRGNFPDRFSGHQFPNYSSELNVNALLLGDSALYLCASSFGTGQETQYFGPGTRLLVL.

The rearrangement uses TRBV19 and TRBJ2-1; TRBD2 matches 8 bases. The germline V gene encodes CDR1 LNHDA and CDR2 SQIVND (reference sequence). The CDR3 contains 14 residues. The trim removed 9 bases at V and 7 bases at J, leaving 11 bases unmatched. The chain's CDR3 is CASARGGGPNEQFF. For the CDR3, the DNA is TGTGCCAGCGCTCGGGGGGGCGGCCCGAATGAGCAGTTCTTC.

The chain joins TRBV5-1 to TRBJ2-1; D gene unclear. The CDR3 runs 13 residues. Germline V lookup: CDR1 SGHRS, CDR2 YFSETQ. The ends were cut back, 0 bases at V and 5 bases at J, with 6 bases in the middle. CDR3 sequence (DNA): TGCGCCAGCAGCTTGGATAGTAACAATGAGCAGTTCTTC. Translating it yields CASSLDSNNEQFF.

This clone occurred once. The genes are TRBV2 and TRBJ2-1; TRBD2 matches at 13 bases. The V gene's germline CDR1 is SNHLY and CDR2 FYNNEI. The CDR3 is 15 residues long. Trimming cost V 5 bases and J 8 bases; bases outside gene matches: 6. The CDR3 region has the DNA TGTGCCAGCAGTTCACTAGCGGGGGGGAGTTATGAGCAGTTCTTC. This encodes CASSSLAGGSYEQFF.

The J gene is TRBJ1-5, the V gene TRBV19, with TRBD1 matching 7 bases. The CDR3 loop spans 15 amino acids. V was clipped by 4 bases and J by 3 bases; unmatched bases: 6. Germline-derived CDR1 and CDR2 are LNHDA and SQIVND (reference sequence). CDR3 bases: TGTGCCAGTAGTACTGGACAGGCCAACAATCAGCCCCAGCATTTT. As protein: CASSTGQANNQPQHF.

This clone was counted once. This sequence joins TRBV7-8 and TRBJ1-2, with TRBD1 matching 7 bases. Per the germline V gene, CDR1 is SGHVS and CDR2 is FQNEAQ. V trimming: 6 bases; J trimming: 10 bases; junction bases outside the gene matches: 8. This CDR3 region has 12 residues. This CDR3 is CASSRDREYYTF. The CDR3 nucleotides are TGTGCCAGCAGTCGAGACAGGGAGTACTACACCTTC.

This clone occurred once. The chain employs TRBV6-5 and TRBJ1-2; 7 bases align to TRBD1. The J segment lost 7 bases and the V segment lost 6 bases, leaving 11 bases of the junction unmatched. This CDR3 region has 14 residues. The germline V gene encodes CDR1 MNHEY and CDR2 SVGAGI. Written as DNA, the CDR3 is TGTGCCAGCAGCAACGACAGGGTCCCTCTTGGCTACACCTTC. Encoded protein: CASSNDRVPLGYTF.

The V and J genes are TRBV5-8 and TRBJ2-7, with D tentatively TRBD2 (6 bases). CDR3 length: 15 residues. Germline CDR1 reads SGHTS; CDR2 reads YDEGEE. Trimming stripped 4 bases from V and 2 bases from J, with 16 bases between. CDR3 in DNA: TGTGCCAGCAGCACGGGCCTCGGGGGAACCTACGAGCAGTACTTC. It is translated as CASSTGLGGTYEQYF.

The CDR3 is CASSPRLAGGNEQFF. The CDR3 coding sequence is TGTGCCAGCAGCCCTCGACTAGCGGGTGGAAATGAGCAGTTCTTC. J is TRBJ2-1 and V is TRBV7-2, with 10 bases identical to TRBD2. Per germline, CDR1 SGHTA and CDR2 FQGNSA. The CDR3 contains 15 residues. The V and J ends lost 5 bases and 7 bases, in that order; junction bases with no gene match: 8. Together with reference TRBV7-2 and TRBJ2-1, the CDR3 gives the full variable domain: GAGVSQSPSNKVTEKGKDVELRCDPISGHTALYWYRQSLGQGLEFLIYFQGNSAPDKSGLPSDRFSAERTGGSVSTLTIQRTQQEDSAVYLCASSPRLAGGNEQFFGPGTRLTVL.

This chain connects TRBV7-9 to TRBJ1-5, with 7 bases identical to TRBD1. The CDR3 loop spans 18 amino acids. After removal of 5 bases from V and 2 bases from J, the junction contained 15 bases not matched to a gene. The germline gives CDR1 SEHNR, CDR2 FQNEAQ (reference sequence). The CDR3 DNA follows: TGTGCCAGCAGCGTACCACTAGTTGGACAGGAGGGCAATCAGCCCCAGCATTTT. The encoded protein is CASSVPLVGQEGNQPQHF.